What follows is one T cell receptor beta chain and its context. Patients at the Seattle site were enrolled during active infection and followed longitudinally. Per the original data handling: Amplification with reference gene primers provided the estimates of nucleated cell counts. TCRdb keeps only in-frame clones here, not all; method: immunoSEQ multiplex PCR. V and J calls and clone size are copied from that table; D and trimming were computed from the DNA. The table has some 390,000 clones, over 75% seen once. J gave up 2 bases and V 4 bases, and 4 bases lay outside the gene matches. The CDR3 totals 15 residues. Germline V gives CDR1 SEHNR, CDR2 FQNEAQ (reference sequence). The sample is drawn from a study of blood T cell repertoires in COVID-19. As for the study in general: There were acute and convalescent COVID-19 samples, and they came from the United States, Italy and Spain. Sources were T cells, B-cell-depleted T cells, or PBMCs; the material itself was cDNA or gDNA.

The rearrangement links TRBV7-9 to TRBJ2-3; TRBD2 matches 9 bases. This TCR was sampled from a middle-aged woman with COVID-19, enrolled during active disease. Sequenced sample: peripheral blood. CDR3 region: CASSSSGEHTDTQYF. The DNA of the CDR3 is TGTGCCAGCAGCTCTAGCGGGGAACACACAGATACGCAGTATTTT.